The sequence of this TCR beta chain was determined in a study of shared clonotypes between healthy human individuals. Germline V gene data show CDR1 as SGHRS and CDR2 as YFSETQ. The ends were cut back, 0 bases at V and 3 bases at J, with 10 bases in the middle. The length of the CDR3 is 14 residues. Profiled with immunoSEQ multiplex PCR; TCRdb holds only in-frame clones, not every one. Altogether 1 million to 1.3 million clones are present, around 82% being singletons, with the ten largest covering roughly 0.55%. What was sequenced was memory CD4+ T cells from PBMCs. Sample subset: CD45RA-negative fraction. This sequence was found in a man younger than 30 in good health. Some clones in this sample may be carry-over from other donors' samples. The V and J genes are TRBV5-1 and TRBJ2-7; no reliable D call. CDR3 amino acids: CASSLEGSNYEQYF. The CDR3 region has the DNA TGCGCCAGCAGCTTGGAGGGCAGTAACTACGAGCAGTACTTC.